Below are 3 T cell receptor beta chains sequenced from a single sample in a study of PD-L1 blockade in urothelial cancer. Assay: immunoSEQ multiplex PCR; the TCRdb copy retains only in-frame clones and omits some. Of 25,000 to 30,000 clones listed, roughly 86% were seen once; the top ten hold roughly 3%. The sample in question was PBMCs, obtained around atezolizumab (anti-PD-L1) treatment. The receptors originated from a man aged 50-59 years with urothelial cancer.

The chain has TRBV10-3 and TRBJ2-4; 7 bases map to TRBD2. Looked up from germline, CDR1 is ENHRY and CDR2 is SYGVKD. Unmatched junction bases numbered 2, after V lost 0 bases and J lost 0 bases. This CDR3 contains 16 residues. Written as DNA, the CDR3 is TGTGCCATCAGTGAGTCGCCTAGCGGAGCCAAAAACATTCAGTACTTC. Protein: CAISESPSGAKNIQYF.

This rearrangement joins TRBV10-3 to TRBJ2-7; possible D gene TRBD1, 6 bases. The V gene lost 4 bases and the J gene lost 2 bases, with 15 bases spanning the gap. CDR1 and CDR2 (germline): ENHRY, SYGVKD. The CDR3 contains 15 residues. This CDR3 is CAISADSDGTYEQYF. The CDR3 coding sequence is TGTGCCATCAGTGCGGACAGCGACGGAACCTACGAGCAGTACTTC.

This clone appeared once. CDR3 protein: CASSPATSGGTEAFF. The DNA for the CDR3 is TGTGCCAGCAGCCCTGCCACCTCAGGGGGCACTGAAGCTTTCTTT. The gene calls are TRBV6-5 and TRBJ1-1; 7 nucleotides line up with TRBD1. V gave up 6 bases and J gave up 4 bases; unmatched junction bases: 11. Per the germline V gene, CDR1 is MNHEY and CDR2 is SVGAGI. The CDR3 loop spans 15 amino acids.